Below are 25 T cell receptor beta chains sequenced from a single sample in a study of CD8 T cells in Susac syndrome (dated by TCRdb to the late 2010s). Library prep was done by the immunoSEQ multiplex PCR assay. RNA was extracted using the RNeasy kit, and 0.5 to 1 microgram was reverse transcribed with random hexamers. TCRdb took the public reads, trimmed them with fastp at Q25, ran MiXCR for clone calling and kept in-frame beta chains. When rows share a CDR3 protein, they turn into one entry using the most common DNA and genes. This sample comprises approximately 100,000 distinct CDR3 sequences, approximately 90% of them detected only once. The top ten hold approximately 0.11% of the sample. The sample taken for sequencing was CD8+ T cells from PBMCs. The source of these receptors is a human donor in good health.

This chain connects TRBV7-2 to TRBJ1-2; possibly TRBD1 for D (5 bases). This CDR3 contains 14 residues. Germline lookup yields CDR1 SGHTA and CDR2 FQGNSA. V was trimmed by 5 bases and J by 7 bases, leaving 17 bases between them. As DNA, the CDR3 is TGTGCCAGCAGCCCAGGCAGGGCTCGGGGTGGCTACACCTTC. Translated: CASSPGRARGGYTF.

The chain joins TRBV29-1 to TRBJ2-5; a possible D gene is TRBD2 (6 bases). Between the trimmed V and J ends, which lost 4 bases and 5 bases, there was a span of 14 bases. The CDR3 sequence is 13 residues long. CDR1 is SQVTM and CDR2 is ANQGSEA in the germline V gene. CDR3 DNA sequence: TGCAGCGTTGGGAGGGCAGGGAGGGAGACCCAGTACTTC. Amino acids: CSVGRAGRETQYF.

The chain carries TRBV4-3 and TRBJ2-4, with 7 bases lining up with TRBD1. CDR1 and CDR2 from the germline V gene are LGHNA and YSLEER. V gave up 0 bases and J gave up 11 bases; unmatched junction bases: 4. The CDR3 runs to 13 residues. The CDR3 DNA follows: TGCGCCAGCAGCCAAGAGGCCCAGGGGGTTCAGTACTTC. Its translation is CASSQEAQGVQYF.

The chain uses TRBV5-1 and TRBJ2-2, with a possible D match to TRBD2 (6 bases). This CDR3 spans 15 amino acids. Trimming left V 0 bases short and J 8 bases short, with 14 bases between. The germline V gene has CDR1 SGHRS and CDR2 YFSETQ. The CDR3 here is CASSLAPGEEGELFF. CDR3 DNA: TGCGCCAGCAGCTTGGCGCCGGGAGAGGAAGGGGAGCTGTTTTTT.

This rearrangement joins TRBV7-2 to TRBJ1-2; 7 bases agree with TRBD1. V was clipped by 1 base and J by 7 bases; unmatched bases: 9. The CDR3 totals 15 residues. Per germline, CDR1 SGHTA and CDR2 FQGNSA. The CDR3 loop reads CASSLGSGPGGGYTF. The CDR3 DNA follows: TGTGCCAGCAGCTTAGGGTCAGGGCCAGGGGGTGGCTACACCTTC.

The chain links TRBV9 to TRBJ2-7, with a possible D match to TRBD2 (6 bases). This CDR3 comprises 14 residues. The germline V and J ends were trimmed by 3 bases and 4 bases, with 14 bases remaining between them. CDR1 and CDR2 from the germline V gene are SGDLS and YYNGEE. The CDR3 DNA is TGTGCCAGCAGCGCCGGCGGGGAGACGTACGAGCAGTACTTC. This codes for CASSAGGETYEQYF.

V and J are TRBV20-1 and TRBJ1-4; possibly TRBD1 for D (6 bases). The germline V and J ends were trimmed by 5 bases and 4 bases, with 20 bases remaining between them. The CDR3 length is 16 residues. Looked up from germline, CDR1 is DFQATT and CDR2 is SNEGSKA (reference sequence). For the CDR3, the DNA is TGCAGTGCTCCCCGAGGGGGTAGAGTCGGTAATGAAAAACTGTTTTTT. Protein product: CSAPRGGRVGNEKLFF.

The chain links TRBV4-2 to TRBJ1-5; 7 nucleotides align to TRBD1. This CDR3 contains 17 residues. Germline V gene sequence: CDR1 LGHNA, CDR2 YNFKEQ. Trimming at V came to 0 bases and at J to 2 bases, leaving 7 bases not matched to a gene. CDR3 DNA sequence: TGTGCCAGCAGCCAAGATTTAGGGGGCGGGGGCAATCAGCCCCAGCATTTT. Its protein is CASSQDLGGGGNQPQHF.

This clonotype has only a few counts. The V gene is TRBV5-4, the J gene TRBJ1-1, with D unclear. Germline lookup yields CDR1 SGHNT and CDR2 YYREEE (reference sequence). The CDR3 loop spans 12 amino acids. With 1 base removed from V and 1 base from J, the gap between germline ends came to 2 bases. CDR3 bases: TGTGCCAGCAGCTTGCGGAACACTGAAGCTTTCTTT. Protein sequence: CASSLRNTEAFF.

The chain is built from TRBV20-1 and TRBJ2-7, with TRBD1 matching over 7 bases. Germline CDR1 DFQATT, CDR2 SNEGSKA (reference sequence). V dropped 0 bases and J dropped 3; count of bases not matched to a gene: 11. This CDR3 comprises 16 residues. The CDR3 DNA reads as TGCAGTGCTAGAGATCCACAGGGGATTCTAGTCTACGAGCAGTACTTC. It encodes CSARDPQGILVYEQYF.

This chain joins TRBV7-2 and TRBJ2-7; D gene ambiguous. Germline V CDR1 and CDR2: SGHTA, FQGNSA. V was cut by 5 bases and J by 1 base, with 18 bases left in between. This CDR3 is 16 amino acids long. The CDR3 DNA reads as TGTGCCAGCAGCCCTCTCATCCGGGCAAGTTCCTACGAGCAGTACTTC. This encodes CASSPLIRASSYEQYF.

The chain has TRBV20-1 and TRBJ2-7; TRBD2 matches at 14 bases. Per germline, CDR1 DFQATT and CDR2 SNEGSKA (reference sequence). V trimming: 3 bases; J trimming: 5 bases; junction bases outside the gene matches: 6. The CDR3 is made up of 15 amino acids. CDR3: CSASGTSGSFNEQYF. The CDR3 bases are TGCAGTGCTAGCGGGACTAGCGGGAGTTTCAACGAGCAGTACTTC.

Turning to this clonotype: This CDR3 fails to terminate in the conserved phenylalanine or tryptophan, so it likely reflects a read error. The chain has TRBV29-1 and TRBJ1-1, with D hard to call. The length of the CDR3 is 11 residues. Germline assignment: CDR1 SQVTM and CDR2 ANQGSEA. The V and J ends lost 4 bases and 5 bases respectively, with 8 bases between them. In nucleotides, the CDR3 is TGCAGCGTTGGGCTAAGTACTGAAGCTTTCTGT. Its protein product is CSVGLSTEAFC.

The chain uses TRBV5-1 and TRBJ1-6; no clear D gene. The CDR3 consists of 15 residues. The V end lost 6 bases, the J end lost 5 bases, and 15 bases lay between the germline ends. Germline CDR1 SGHRS, CDR2 YFSETQ. This CDR3 is CASTYERNNNSPLHF. CDR3 bases: TGCGCCAGCACTTACGAACGGAATAATAATTCACCCCTCCACTTT.

The chain couples TRBV5-5 to TRBJ2-7, with 14 bases fitting TRBD2. V lost 4 bases, J lost 4 bases, and 4 bases stayed unmatched. Germline CDR1 is SGHKS and CDR2 is YYEKEE (reference sequence). CDR3 length: 15 amino acids. CDR3 DNA: TGTGCCAGCAGCACCGGGACTAGCGGGAGATACGAGCAGTACTTC. It is translated as CASSTGTSGRYEQYF.

The chain has TRBV20-1 and TRBJ2-5, with D perhaps matching TRBD1 (5 bases). V was pared by 6 bases and J by 4 bases, with 9 bases between. Germline lookup yields CDR1 DFQATT and CDR2 SNEGSKA (reference sequence). CDR3 length: 11 amino acids. CDR3 nucleotides: TGCAGTGCCCGAACAGGAGAGACCCAGTACTTC. This encodes CSARTGETQYF.

The V and J genes are TRBV4-1 and TRBJ2-7; the match to TRBD2 covers 8 bases. The CDR3 contains 14 residues. CDR1 and CDR2 (germline): MGHRA, YSYEKL. Losses at the gene ends were 3 bases for V and 4 bases for J; bases not matched to a gene: 5. CDR3 protein: CASSQGLEFYEQYF. CDR3 nucleotide sequence: TGCGCCAGCAGCCAGGGACTAGAGTTTTACGAGCAGTACTTC.

This chain uses TRBV7-2 with TRBJ1-2, with 7 bases aligning to TRBD1. Germline CDR1 SGHTA, CDR2 FQGNSA. The CDR3 totals 15 residues. After removal of 2 bases from V and 4 bases from J, the junction contained 7 bases not matched to a gene. Written as DNA, the CDR3 is TGTGCCAGCAGCTTACCTAGACAGGGAGGCTATGGCTACACCTTC. Translating it yields CASSLPRQGGYGYTF. Drawing the rest from reference TRBV7-2 and TRBJ1-2, the complete variable domain is GAGVSQSPSNKVTEKGKDVELRCDPISGHTALYWYRQSLGQGLEFLIYFQGNSAPDKSGLPSDRFSAERTGGSVSTLTIQRTQQEDSAVYLCASSLPRQGGYGYTFGSGTRLTVV.

The rearrangement uses TRBV20-1 and TRBJ2-3, with D possibly being TRBD1 (6 bases). Germline V lookup: CDR1 DFQATT, CDR2 SNEGSKA (reference sequence). The CDR3 consists of 14 residues. V was trimmed by 1 base and J by 4 bases, leaving 12 bases between them. CDR3 nucleotide sequence: TGCAGTGCTAGAGGAGGGGGAGAGGCAGATACGCAGTATTTT. Its translation: CSARGGGEADTQYF.

The rearrangement links TRBV20-1 to TRBJ2-5; tentatively, D is TRBD2 (6 bases). This CDR3 is built from 13 residues. Trimming shortened V by 8 bases and J by 1 base, and 14 bases separated the two germline ends. Germline-derived CDR1 and CDR2 are DFQATT and SNEGSKA (reference sequence). CDR3 sequence reads: CSIGGAFQETQYF. As DNA, the CDR3 is TGCAGTATAGGAGGGGCTTTCCAAGAGACCCAGTACTTC.

The chain combines TRBV3-1 with TRBJ1-2; 7 positions agree with TRBD1. Per the germline V gene, CDR1 is LGHDT and CDR2 is YNNKEL (reference sequence). Losses at the gene ends were 0 bases for V and 7 bases for J; bases not matched to a gene: 17. The CDR3 is 18 residues long. This CDR3 is CASSQEVWGGGNFRGYTF. The CDR3 region has the DNA TGTGCCAGCAGCCAAGAGGTCTGGGGAGGGGGCAACTTCCGTGGCTACACCTTC.

The V and J genes are TRBV7-2 and TRBJ1-2, with 9 bases lining up with TRBD1. This CDR3 has 13 residues. V was pared by 5 bases and J by 6 bases, with 4 bases of the junction left unmatched. Germline assignment: CDR1 SGHTA and CDR2 FQGNSA. CDR3 in amino acids: CASSPGQGNGYTF. The CDR3, as DNA: TGTGCCAGCAGCCCCGGACAGGGGAATGGCTACACCTTC.

This chain connects TRBV9 to TRBJ1-1, with TRBD1 matching 7 bases. This CDR3 region has 13 residues. From germline, CDR1 is SGDLS and CDR2 YYNGEE. V was pared by 3 bases and J by 3 bases, with 2 bases of the junction left unmatched. CDR3 coding DNA: TGTGCCAGCAGCGGGAGGGGGCACACTGAAGCTTTCTTT. Protein product: CASSGRGHTEAFF.

This sequence joins TRBV6-5 and TRBJ2-2; D may correspond to TRBD1 or TRBD2 (5 bases each). CDR1 MNHEY and CDR2 SVGAGI come from the germline V gene. CDR3 length: 12 residues. Deletions cut 10 bases from V and 5 bases from J, with 11 bases between. In DNA form, the CDR3 reads TGTGCCACGAAATGGGGGACCGGGGAGCTGTTTTTT. As protein: CATKWGTGELFF.

The chain links TRBV19 to TRBJ2-5, with a tentative D call TRBD2 (6 bases). The CDR3 covers 14 residues. Germline V gene lookup returns CDR1 LNHDA and CDR2 SQIVND (reference sequence). With 0 bases removed from V and 10 bases from J, the gap between germline ends came to 15 bases. The CDR3: CASSIEARRGDQYF. The CDR3 coding sequence is TGTGCCAGTAGTATAGAGGCCCGGAGGGGTGACCAGTACTTC.